This TCR beta chain was sequenced for a study of shared clonotypes between healthy human individuals. Splitting of each subset's genomic DNA was done evenly across several immunoSEQ plates. Method: immunoSEQ multiplex PCR; TCRdb's copy keeps in-frame clones and lacks some. The data show about 2.1 million clones, with 85% to 95% seen just once and around 1.8% held by the top ten. V was pared by 8 bases and J by 5 bases, with 15 bases between. This CDR3 comprises 14 residues. Germline loops: CDR1 MNHEY, CDR2 SMNVEV (reference sequence). The naive CD8 fraction comprised CD45RO-negative cells positively selected for CCR7 and excluded terminally differentiated effector memory CD45RA+ cells. This clone appeared once.

This chain joins TRBV27 and TRBJ1-4; TRBD1 might be the D (6 bases). Sequencing was done on a sample of naive CD8+ T cells from PBMCs. The origin of this receptor is a young man in good health. Some clones in this sample may be carry-over from other donors' samples. The CDR3 nucleotides read TGTGCCAGCGGGAACAGGGCCGGAAATGAAAAACTGTTTTTT. It specifies CASGNRAGNEKLFF.